A few counts support the clone carrying this TCR beta chain. In the original analysis: Reference gene primer amplification in the assay estimated nucleated cell counts. TCRdb's copy holds only in-frame clones and misses some; the assay was immunoSEQ multiplex PCR. That table supplies the V and J calls and clone size; D and trimming were determined from the DNA. The sample has roughly 160,000 clones, approximately 91% seen once. The ends lost 0 bases at V and 3 bases at J; junction bases unmatched: 5. The CDR3 runs 15 residues. CDR1 and CDR2 from the germline V gene are MDHEN and SYDVKM. This entry belongs to a study of blood T cell repertoires in COVID-19. The wider study: Whether acute or convalescent, the COVID-19 samples came from the United States, Italy and Spain. PBMCs, B-cell-depleted T cells, or T cells provided the cDNA or gDNA that made up the material.

During active infection, Seattle patients enrolled and were then monitored through disease. This TCR was sampled from a man between 18 and 29 years old with COVID-19, enrolled during active disease. The sequenced sample consisted of peripheral blood. The J gene is TRBJ2-7, the V gene TRBV28; TRBD2 matches 7 bases. This chain's CDR3 is CASSLWAGRDYEQYF. CDR3 sequence (DNA): TGTGCCAGCAGTTTATGGGCAGGGAGGGACTACGAGCAGTACTTC.